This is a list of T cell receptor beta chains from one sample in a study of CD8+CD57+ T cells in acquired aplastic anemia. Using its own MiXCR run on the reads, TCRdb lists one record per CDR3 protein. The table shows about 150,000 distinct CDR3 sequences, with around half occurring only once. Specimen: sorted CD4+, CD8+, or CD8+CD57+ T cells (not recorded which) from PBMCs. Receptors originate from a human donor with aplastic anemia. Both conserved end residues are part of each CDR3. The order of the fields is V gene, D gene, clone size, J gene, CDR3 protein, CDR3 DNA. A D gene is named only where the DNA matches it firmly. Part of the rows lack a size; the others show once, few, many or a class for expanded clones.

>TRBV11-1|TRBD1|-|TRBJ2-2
CASRQGQGRRDGELFF
TGTGCCAGCAGACAAGGACAGGGGCGTCGGGACGGGGAGCTGTTTTTT
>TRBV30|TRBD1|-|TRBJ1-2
CAWSVRAGGGYTF
TGTGCCTGGAGTGTACGGGCAGGGGGTGGCTACACCTTC
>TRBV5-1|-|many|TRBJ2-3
CASSLSSAETDTQYF
TGCGCCAGCAGCTTGTCTAGCGCAGAAACAGATACGCAGTATTTT
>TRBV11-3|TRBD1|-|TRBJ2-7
CASSAHRGQGAGEQYF
TGTGCCAGCAGCGCCCACCGGGGACAGGGGGCAGGCGAGCAGTACTTC
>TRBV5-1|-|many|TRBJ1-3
CASSLPTTGSGNTIYF
TGCGCCAGCAGCTTACCAACGACGGGCTCTGGAAACACCATATATTTT
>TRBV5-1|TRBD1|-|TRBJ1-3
CASSRQGTSDSGNTIYF
TGCGCCAGCAGCCGACAGGGGACAAGTGACTCTGGAAACACCATATATTTT
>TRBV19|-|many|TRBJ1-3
CASSINQGTSGNTIYF
TGTGCCAGTAGTATAAATCAGGGCACCTCTGGAAACACCATATATTTT
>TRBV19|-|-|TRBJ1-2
CASRDGSPGYTF
TGTGCCAGTAGAGACGGATCCCCGGGCTACACCTTC
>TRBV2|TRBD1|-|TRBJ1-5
CASSEGTGGFYEHF
TGTGCCAGCAGTGAGGGGACAGGGGGATTCTACGAGCATTTT
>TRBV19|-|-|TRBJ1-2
CASRGTGPRRTYGYTF
TGTGCCAGTCGCGGGACGGGACCTCGGAGGACCTATGGCTACACCTTC
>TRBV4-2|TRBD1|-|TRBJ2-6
CASSWDRGAFNVLTF
TGTGCCAGCAGTTGGGACAGGGGAGCCTTCAACGTCCTGACTTTC
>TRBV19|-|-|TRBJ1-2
CASSIQGRYGYTF
TGTGCCAGTAGTATTCAGGGCAGATACGGCTACACCTTC
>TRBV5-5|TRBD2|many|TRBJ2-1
CASSLVPGGEQFF
TGTGCCAGCAGCTTGGTGCCGGGGGGTGAGCAGTTCTTC
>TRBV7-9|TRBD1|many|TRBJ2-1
CASSPRQGYNEQFF
TGTGCCAGCAGCCCGAGACAGGGCTACAATGAGCAGTTCTTC
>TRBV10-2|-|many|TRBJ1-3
CASSENRGNTIYF
TGCGCCAGCAGTGAGAATAGGGGAAACACCATATATTTT
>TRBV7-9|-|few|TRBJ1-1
CASSRDTEAFF
TGTGCCAGCAGCCGGGACACTGAAGCTTTCTTT
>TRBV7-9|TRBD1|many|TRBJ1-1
CASRTGIEAFF
TGTGCCAGCAGGACAGGGATTGAAGCTTTCTTT
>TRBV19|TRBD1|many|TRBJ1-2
CASSTPGQNYGYTF
TGTGCCAGTAGTACCCCGGGACAGAACTATGGCTACACCTTC
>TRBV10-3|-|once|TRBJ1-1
CAISVHDSMNTEAFF
TGTGCCATCAGTGTCCACGACTCCATGAACACTGAAGCTTTCTTT
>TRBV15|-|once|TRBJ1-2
CASKVGGSYGYTF
TGTGCCAGCAAAGTGGGGGGCTCGTATGGCTACACCTTC
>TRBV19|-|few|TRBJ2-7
CASGFKLDYEQYF
TGTGCCAGTGGCTTTAAACTTGACTACGAGCAGTACTTC
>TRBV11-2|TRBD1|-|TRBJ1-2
CASSVRSETGINGYTF
TGTGCCAGCAGCGTAAGGTCCGAGACAGGGATTAATGGCTACACCTTC
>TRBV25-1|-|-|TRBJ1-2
CASSSWGAYSTSYGYTF
TGTGCCAGCAGTAGTTGGGGGGCGTATTCCACTTCCTATGGCTACACCTTC
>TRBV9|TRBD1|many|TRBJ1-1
CASSVGVGGQYTEAFF
TGTGCCAGCAGCGTAGGAGTAGGGGGCCAGTACACTGAAGCTTTCTTT
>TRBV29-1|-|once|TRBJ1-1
CSVETPQNTEAFF
TGCAGCGTTGAAACTCCCCAAAACACTGAAGCTTTCTTT
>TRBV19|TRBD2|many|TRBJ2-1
CASSDRGRAGPYNEQFF
TGTGCCAGTAGTGACCGCGGGCGAGCGGGGCCCTACAATGAGCAGTTCTTC
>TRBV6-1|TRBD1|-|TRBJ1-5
CASSEALDRVW
TGTGCCAGCAGTGAAGCATTGGACAGGGTTTGG
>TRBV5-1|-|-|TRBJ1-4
CASSEIATNEKLFF
TGCGCCAGCTCCGAGATTGCAACTAATGAAAAACTGTTTTTT
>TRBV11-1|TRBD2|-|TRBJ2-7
CASSLSGGAPPCSYEQYF
TGTGCCAGCAGCCTCAGCGGGGGTGCACCTCCGTGCTCCTACGAGCAGTACTTC
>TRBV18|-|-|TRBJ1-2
CASSPQQGSDYGYTF
TGTGCCAGCTCACCGCAACAGGGTTCGGACTATGGCTACACCTTC
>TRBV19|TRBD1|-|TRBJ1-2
CASSIKGARNYGYTF
TGTGCCAGTAGTATAAAGGGGGCGCGAAACTATGGCTACACCTTC
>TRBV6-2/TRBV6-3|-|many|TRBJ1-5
CASSYGRVGQHF
TGTGCCAGCAGTTATGGACGGGTTGGTCAGCATTTT
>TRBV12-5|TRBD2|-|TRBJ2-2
CASSASGRYTGELFF
TGTGCTAGCAGCGCTAGCGGGAGGTACACCGGGGAGCTGTTTTTT
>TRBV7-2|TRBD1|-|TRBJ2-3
CASSLAGTGAGDTQYF
TGTGCCAGCAGCTTAGCTGGGACAGGGGCTGGAGATACGCAGTATTTT
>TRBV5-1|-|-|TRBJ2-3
CASSPTAGRDTQYF
TGCGCCAGCAGTCCTACGGCGGGGCGAGATACGCAGTATTTT
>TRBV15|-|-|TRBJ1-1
CATSRDGGGKNTKAFF
TGTGCCACCAGCAGAGATGGTGGAGGCAAGAACACTAAAGCTTTCTTT
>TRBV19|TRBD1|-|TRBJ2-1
CASSSWDREDEQFF
TGTGCCAGTAGCTCGTGGGACAGGGAGGATGAGCAGTTCTTC
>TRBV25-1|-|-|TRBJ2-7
CATMGEGGMPYEQYF
TGTGCCACCATGGGCGAGGGGGGAATGCCCTACGAGCAGTACTTC
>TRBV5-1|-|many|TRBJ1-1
CASSLEGGGTEAFF
TGCGCCAGCAGCTTGGAGGGAGGGGGCACTGAAGCTTTCTTT
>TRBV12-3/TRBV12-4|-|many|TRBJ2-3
CASSFSETDTQYF
TGTGCCAGCAGTTTCTCGGAAACAGATACGCAGTATTTT
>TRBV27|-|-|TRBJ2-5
CASSFRGHPQETQYF
TGTGCCAGCAGTTTTAGGGGACACCCACAAGAGACCCAGTACTTC
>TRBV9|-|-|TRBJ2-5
CASRVGGRGGETQYF
TGTGCCAGCCGCGTAGGGGGCAGGGGGGGAGAGACCCAGTACTTC
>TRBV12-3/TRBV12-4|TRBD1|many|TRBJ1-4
CASSLAGTAEKLFF
TGTGCCAGCAGCTTAGCCGGGACAGCTGAAAAACTGTTTTTT
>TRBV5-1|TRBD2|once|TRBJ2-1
CASSLAASGGSNGQFF
TGCGCCAGCAGCTTGGCCGCTAGCGGGGGGTCTAATGGGCAGTTCTTC
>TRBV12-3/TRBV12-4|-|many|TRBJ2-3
CASSFQGADTQYF
TGTGCCAGCAGTTTCCAGGGCGCAGATACGCAGTATTTT
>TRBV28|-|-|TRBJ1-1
CAIGPLSEAFF
TGTGCCATTGGGCCCTTAAGTGAAGCTTTCTTT
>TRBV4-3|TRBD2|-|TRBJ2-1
CANSPLAGGPTGQFF
TGCGCCAACAGCCCCCTGGCGGGAGGGCCGACGGGGCAGTTCTTC
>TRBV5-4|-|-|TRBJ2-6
CASSRSSSGANVLTF
TGTGCCAGCAGCCGGAGCAGCTCTGGGGCCAACGTCCTGACTTTC
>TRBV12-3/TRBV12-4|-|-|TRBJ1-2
CASSLIGERVGRYTF
TGTGCCAGCAGTCTTATCGGGGAGAGGGTAGGGCGCTACACCTTC
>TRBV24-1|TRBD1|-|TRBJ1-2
CATSDSPPGTGYGYTF
TGTGCCACCAGTGATTCGCCGCCGGGGACAGGCTATGGCTACACCTTC
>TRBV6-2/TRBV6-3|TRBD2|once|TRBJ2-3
CASSTGLAGTDTQYF
TGTGCCAGCAGCACGGGACTAGCGGGCACAGATACGCAGTATTTT
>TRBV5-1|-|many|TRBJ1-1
CASRLNTEAFF
TGCGCCAGCCGGCTGAACACTGAAGCTTTCTTT
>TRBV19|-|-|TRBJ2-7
CASSIQGSYLSYEQYF
TGTGCCAGTAGTATCCAAGGGTCCTACCTCTCCTACGAGCAGTACTTC
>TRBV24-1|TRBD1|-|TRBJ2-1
CATSDPTGQGFEQFF
TGTGCCACCAGCGATCCTACCGGACAGGGCTTTGAGCAGTTCTTC
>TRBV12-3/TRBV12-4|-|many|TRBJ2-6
CASHSGANVLTF
TGTGCCAGCCATTCTGGGGCCAACGTCCTGACTTTC
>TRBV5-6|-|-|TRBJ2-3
CASNPRTKDYTDTQYF
TGTGCCAGCAACCCACGGACCAAAGATTACACAGATACGCAGTATTTT
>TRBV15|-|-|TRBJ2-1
CATSRGQYNEQFF
TGTGCCACCAGCAGAGGGCAGTACAATGAGCAGTTCTTC
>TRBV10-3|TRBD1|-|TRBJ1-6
CASTHSWDRGSYNSPLHF
TGTGCCAGCACCCACTCCTGGGACAGGGGCTCCTATAATTCACCCCTCCACTTT
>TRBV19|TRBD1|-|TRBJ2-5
CASSTGTAKETQYF
TGTGCCAGTAGTACGGGGACAGCTAAAGAGACCCAGTACTTC